This TCR beta chain is drawn from a study of T cell repertoires in cytomegalovirus infection. Study-level findings and limits: Frequencies of public TCR beta families were cumulated, and this identified carriers of CMV plus the relevant HLA. It was HLA-C-restricted CMV-specific TCR beta clonotypes that dominated the response ex vivo.

This CDR3 is built from 17 residues. Germline V lookup: CDR1 SGHVS, CDR2 FQNEAQ. J lost 0 bases, V lost 6 bases, and 10 bases had no gene match. This clonotype was detected ten times or more. Its matching antigen is unknown. TCRdb ran MiXCR on the reads and lists one entry per CDR3 protein. The sample lists almost 300,000 distinct CDR3 sequences, around 10% seen once, with around 2.4% in the top ten. Sequencing used PBMCs. The V call is TRBV7-8, the J call TRBJ2-7, with TRBD2 matching 11 bases. The clonotype comes from a human donor in good health (CMV status not recorded). Some clones in this sample may be carry-over from other donors' samples. CDR3 coding DNA: TGTGCCAGCAGAGGGACTAGCGGTTTATTGTTCTCCTACGAGCAGTACTTC. Translated: CASRGTSGLLFSYEQYF.